This is a list of T cell receptor beta chains from one sample in a study of T cells after posttransplantation cyclophosphamide. Some clones are missing from TCRdb's copy, which holds only in-frame ones; the method was immunoSEQ multiplex PCR. The specimen gives about 7,700 clones without singletons; the ten biggest hold 4.5% to 6%. Sequences were derived from PBMCs, sampled after allogeneic stem cell transplant with posttransplant cyclophosphamide. The receptors were gathered from a female patient aged 45-65 years who received an allogeneic stem cell transplant from an unrelated donor, was CMV-positive, and had acute GVHD only. Some T cells may be the graft donor's. CDR3s leave out the opening cysteine and the closing phenylalanine or tryptophan. Clone size is shown for a subset of rows, as once, few, many or a class of expanded clone.

v_call: TRBV5-1
j_call: TRBJ2-5
clone_size: many
cdr3_aa: ASSPGTGGARQETQY

v_call: TRBV7-8
j_call: TRBJ2-5
clone_size: many
cdr3_aa: ASSLGGAGAGWETQY

v_call: TRBV28
j_call: TRBJ1-4
clone_size: many
cdr3_aa: ASREHRGHVEKLF

v_call: TRBV2
j_call: TRBJ2-5
clone_size: medium-sized
cdr3_aa: ASSLASIETQY

v_call: TRBV5-4
j_call: TRBJ2-7
clone_size: many
cdr3_aa: ASSPRDRGYYEQY

v_call: TRBV4-3
j_call: TRBJ2-1
clone_size: many
cdr3_aa: ASSRGLAGVHNEQF

v_call: TRBV6-5
j_call: TRBJ1-4
clone_size: many
cdr3_aa: ASSSQGANEKLF

v_call: TRBV5-6
j_call: TRBJ2-2
clone_size: many
cdr3_aa: ASSYPGTGDLTGELF

v_call: TRBV28
j_call: TRBJ2-7
clone_size: many
cdr3_aa: ASSLRGSGYEQY

v_call: TRBV7-9
j_call: TRBJ2-1
clone_size: medium-sized
cdr3_aa: ASSPRTSGRNRNEQF

v_call: TRBV7-2
j_call: TRBJ2-1
clone_size: many
cdr3_aa: ASSLGRERSEQF

v_call: TRBV2
j_call: TRBJ1-1
clone_size: many
cdr3_aa: ASRGHLNTEAF

v_call: TRBV28
j_call: TRBJ2-5
clone_size: many
cdr3_aa: ASSLLPRLEETQY

v_call: TRBV7-3
j_call: TRBJ2-5
clone_size: many
cdr3_aa: ASSPLAGGPGETQY

v_call: TRBV5-1
j_call: TRBJ1-1
clone_size: many
cdr3_aa: ASSPRDSGSEAF

v_call: TRBV7-9
j_call: TRBJ2-1
clone_size: many
cdr3_aa: ASSWTSGRFVDEQF

v_call: TRBV5-8
j_call: TRBJ2-1
clone_size: many
cdr3_aa: ASRDSPKQF

v_call: TRBV18
j_call: TRBJ2-7
clone_size: few
cdr3_aa: ASSPARTSGAYEQY

v_call: TRBV28
j_call: NA
clone_size: NA
cdr3_aa: ASSWTSGSSSYEQY

v_call: TRBV4-3
j_call: TRBJ2-3
clone_size: few
cdr3_aa: ASSQDLGDFTDTQY

v_call: TRBV21-1
j_call: TRBJ2-7
clone_size: many
cdr3_aa: ASSRRLAGGQSEQY

v_call: TRBV27
j_call: TRBJ1-1
clone_size: medium-sized
cdr3_aa: ASTTPGGGTEAF

v_call: TRBV28
j_call: TRBJ2-7
clone_size: many
cdr3_aa: ASSSTSGQGFLAYEQY

v_call: TRBV19
j_call: TRBJ2-3
clone_size: medium-sized
cdr3_aa: ASSKTHRGNTDTQY

v_call: TRBV29-1
j_call: TRBJ2-7
clone_size: medium-sized
cdr3_aa: SGGSGRGYEQY

v_call: TRBV7-9
j_call: TRBJ2-7
clone_size: few
cdr3_aa: ASSSGGAGREQY

v_call: TRBV29-1
j_call: TRBJ2-7
clone_size: many
cdr3_aa: SAETGGHYEQY

v_call: TRBV7-9
j_call: TRBJ1-2
clone_size: many
cdr3_aa: ASSLALAGQGAGYT

v_call: TRBV25-1
j_call: TRBJ1-5
clone_size: many
cdr3_aa: ASSPRGLGNQPQH

v_call: TRBV7-2
j_call: TRBJ2-7
clone_size: many
cdr3_aa: ASSLGISGRRGNEQY

v_call: TRBV5-1
j_call: TRBJ2-7
clone_size: many
cdr3_aa: ASSFFAVTSGTQSEQY

v_call: TRBV6-6
j_call: TRBJ1-1
clone_size: medium-sized
cdr3_aa: ASSYQLYDRADEAF

v_call: TRBV29-1
j_call: TRBJ1-1
clone_size: many
cdr3_aa: SVPTGANTEAF

v_call: TRBV19
j_call: TRBJ2-1
clone_size: medium-sized
cdr3_aa: ASSPGGGPNEQF

v_call: TRBV29-1
j_call: TRBJ2-1
clone_size: many
cdr3_aa: SVQVQGTGEQF

v_call: TRBV6-1
j_call: TRBJ2-1
clone_size: medium-sized
cdr3_aa: ASSGVFETSGRAYNEQF

v_call: TRBV9
j_call: TRBJ2-5
clone_size: medium-sized
cdr3_aa: ASSESGLAEPPH

v_call: TRBV12-5
j_call: TRBJ2-1
clone_size: many
cdr3_aa: ASGLEQGAYNEQF

v_call: TRBV19
j_call: TRBJ2-7
clone_size: many
cdr3_aa: ASSIGHPYLTSGVAYEQY

v_call: TRBV5-6
j_call: TRBJ2-1
clone_size: many
cdr3_aa: ASGAWGLAGRDNEQF

v_call: TRBV5-1
j_call: TRBJ2-3
clone_size: many
cdr3_aa: ASSLEVRGTQY

v_call: TRBV27
j_call: TRBJ2-3
clone_size: medium-sized
cdr3_aa: ASSFLATDTQY

v_call: TRBV6-5
j_call: TRBJ1-1
clone_size: medium-sized
cdr3_aa: ASSYKGVDTEAF

v_call: TRBV5-1
j_call: TRBJ1-1
clone_size: medium-sized
cdr3_aa: ASSVSPGVAF

v_call: TRBV28
j_call: TRBJ2-1
clone_size: many
cdr3_aa: AIRGGWYNEQF

v_call: TRBV2
j_call: TRBJ1-5
clone_size: medium-sized
cdr3_aa: ASNSGVQPQH

v_call: TRBV29-1
j_call: TRBJ2-7
clone_size: many
cdr3_aa: SVESRFGEQY

v_call: TRBV2
j_call: TRBJ2-5
clone_size: many
cdr3_aa: ASSSSGRGQETQY

v_call: TRBV4-1
j_call: TRBJ2-3
clone_size: few
cdr3_aa: ASSQEGGGSVTDTQY

v_call: TRBV14
j_call: TRBJ2-2
clone_size: few
cdr3_aa: ASSQDWAGGPDTGELF

v_call: TRBV4-1
j_call: TRBJ2-7
clone_size: many
cdr3_aa: ASSRQGDAGTDQSYEQY

v_call: TRBV4-1
j_call: TRBJ2-4
clone_size: many
cdr3_aa: ASSQDRRDLAKNIQY

v_call: TRBV19
j_call: TRBJ2-3
clone_size: many
cdr3_aa: ASSSLAGSTDTQY

v_call: TRBV5-1
j_call: TRBJ2-2
clone_size: many
cdr3_aa: ASSPGVAENTGELF